This T cell receptor (beta chain) was recovered during a study of breast tumors, draining lymph nodes, adjacent tissues. TCRdb passed the multiplex PCR reads through MiXCR, listing each CDR3 protein once. This table has more than 50,000 distinct CDR3 sequences, less than 75% appearing once. Looked up from germline, CDR1 is SGHTA and CDR2 is FQGTGA. The V and J ends lost 5 bases and 7 bases respectively, with 12 bases between them. CDR3 length: 14 residues. The sample was breast tumor tissue. This rearrangement joins TRBV7-3 to TRBJ1-6; D is perhaps TRBD1 (5 bases). The TCR sequence derives from a female donor with breast cancer. Some clones in this sample may be carry-over from other donors' samples. The CDR3 DNA sequence: TGTGCCAGCAGCGCCGGGACGAAGAATTCACCCCTCCACTTT. It translates to CASSAGTKNSPLHF.